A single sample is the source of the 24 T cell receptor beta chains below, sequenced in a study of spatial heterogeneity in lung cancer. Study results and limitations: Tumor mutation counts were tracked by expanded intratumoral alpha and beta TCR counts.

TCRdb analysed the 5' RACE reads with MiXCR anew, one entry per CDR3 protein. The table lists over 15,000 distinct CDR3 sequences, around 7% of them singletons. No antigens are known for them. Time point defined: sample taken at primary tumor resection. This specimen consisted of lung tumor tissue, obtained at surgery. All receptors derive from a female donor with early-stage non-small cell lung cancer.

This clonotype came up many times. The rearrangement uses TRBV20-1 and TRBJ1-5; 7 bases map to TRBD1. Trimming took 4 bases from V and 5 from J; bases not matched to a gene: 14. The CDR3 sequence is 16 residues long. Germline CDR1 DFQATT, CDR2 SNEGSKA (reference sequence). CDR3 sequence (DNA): TGCAGTGCTAAAAGACAGGGAAGTGTGGACGATCAGCCCCAGCATTTT. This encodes CSAKRQGSVDDQPQHF.

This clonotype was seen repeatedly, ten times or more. CDR3: CASSPGLTSGGSSSTDTQYF. CDR3 DNA sequence: TGTGCCAGCAGCCCGGGCCTGACTAGCGGGGGATCCTCTAGCACAGATACGCAGTATTTT. The V and J genes are TRBV4-2 and TRBJ2-3; TRBD2 agrees at 12 bases. Germline trimming cut 4 bases from V and 0 bases from J; bases unmatched to any gene: 14. Germline V gene lookup returns CDR1 LGHNA and CDR2 YNFKEQ. This CDR3 has 20 residues.

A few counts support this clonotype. CDR3 bases: TGCGCCAGCAGCTTGTTGGGGGGGCCCCCTGAGCAGTTCTTC. This codes for CASSLLGGPPEQFF. This chain uses TRBV5-1 with TRBJ2-1, with D possibly TRBD2 on 7 matching bases. Germline loops: CDR1 SGHRS, CDR2 YFSETQ. Deletions cut 1 base from V and 9 bases from J, with 14 bases between. The CDR3 is 14 amino acids.

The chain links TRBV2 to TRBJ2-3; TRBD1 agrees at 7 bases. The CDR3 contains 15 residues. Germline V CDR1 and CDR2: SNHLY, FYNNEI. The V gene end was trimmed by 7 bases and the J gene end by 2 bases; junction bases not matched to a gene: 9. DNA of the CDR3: TGTGCCAGCATAGAGGGGGCGCACCCCACAGATACGCAGTATTTT. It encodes CASIEGAHPTDTQYF.

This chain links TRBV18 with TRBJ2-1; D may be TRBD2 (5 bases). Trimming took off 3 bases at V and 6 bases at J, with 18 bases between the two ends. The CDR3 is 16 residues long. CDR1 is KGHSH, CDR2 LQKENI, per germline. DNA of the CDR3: TGTGCCAGCTCACCCCCGAGGGCAGATTCGTCCAATGAGCAGTTCTTC. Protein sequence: CASSPPRADSSNEQFF.

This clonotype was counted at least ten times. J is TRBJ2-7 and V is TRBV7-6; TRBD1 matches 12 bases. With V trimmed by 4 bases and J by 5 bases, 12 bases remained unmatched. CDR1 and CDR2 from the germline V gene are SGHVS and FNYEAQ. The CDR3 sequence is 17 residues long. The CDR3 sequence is CASSSRPPGQGANEQYF. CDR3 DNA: TGTGCCAGCAGCTCCCGCCCCCCGGGACAGGGGGCAAACGAGCAGTACTTC.

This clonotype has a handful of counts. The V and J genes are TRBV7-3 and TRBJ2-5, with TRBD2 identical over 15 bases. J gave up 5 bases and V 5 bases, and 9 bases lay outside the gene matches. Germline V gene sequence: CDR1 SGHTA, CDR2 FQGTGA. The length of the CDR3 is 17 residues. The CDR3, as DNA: TGTGCCAGCAGCCCTGGACTAGCGGGGGGGCCTGGGGAGACCCAGTACTTC. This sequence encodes CASSPGLAGGPGETQYF.

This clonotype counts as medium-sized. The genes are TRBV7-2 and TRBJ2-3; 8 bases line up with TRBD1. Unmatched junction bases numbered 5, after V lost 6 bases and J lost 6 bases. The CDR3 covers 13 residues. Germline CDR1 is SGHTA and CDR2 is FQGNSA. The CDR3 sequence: CASRRTGIDTQYF. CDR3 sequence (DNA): TGTGCCAGCAGAAGGACAGGGATCGATACGCAGTATTTT.

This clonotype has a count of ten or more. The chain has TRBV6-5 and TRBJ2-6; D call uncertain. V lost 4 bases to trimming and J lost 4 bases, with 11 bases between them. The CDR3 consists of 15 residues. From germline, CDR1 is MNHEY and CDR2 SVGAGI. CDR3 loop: CASSFAPSGANVLTF. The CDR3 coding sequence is TGTGCCAGCAGTTTCGCCCCCTCGGGGGCCAACGTCCTGACTTTC.

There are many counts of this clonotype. The CDR3 sequence is CAIRGRSEETQYF. CDR3 coding DNA: TGTGCCATCAGAGGCAGGTCAGAAGAGACCCAGTACTTC. The chain combines TRBV10-3 with TRBJ2-5; D gene uncertain. The CDR3 loop spans 13 amino acids. V lost 6 bases to trimming and J lost 3 bases, with 11 bases between them. The germline V gene encodes CDR1 ENHRY and CDR2 SYGVKD.

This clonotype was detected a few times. In DNA, the CDR3 is TGTGCCAGCAGTTTTTCGGACAGTTACGAGCAGTACTTC. It is translated as CASSFSDSYEQYF. J is TRBJ2-7 and V is TRBV6-5, with a tentative D call TRBD1 (6 bases). Trimming removed 4 bases at V and 4 bases at J, with 11 bases between. CDR3 size: 13 residues. The germline CDR1 and CDR2 sequences are MNHEY and SVGAGI.

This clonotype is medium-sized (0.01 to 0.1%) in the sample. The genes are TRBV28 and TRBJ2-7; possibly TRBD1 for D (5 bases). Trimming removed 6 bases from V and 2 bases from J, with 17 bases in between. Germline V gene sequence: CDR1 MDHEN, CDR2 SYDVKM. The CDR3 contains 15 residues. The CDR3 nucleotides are TGTGCCAGCAGCCCTTATGGAACAGGCCCCTACGAGCAGTACTTC. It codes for CASSPYGTGPYEQYF.

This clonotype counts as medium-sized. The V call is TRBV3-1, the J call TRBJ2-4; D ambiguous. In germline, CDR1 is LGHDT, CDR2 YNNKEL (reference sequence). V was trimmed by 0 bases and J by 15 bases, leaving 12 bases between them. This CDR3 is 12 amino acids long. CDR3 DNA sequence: TGTGCCAGCAGCCAAGATACTGACCTCCGGTACTTC. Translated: CASSQDTDLRYF. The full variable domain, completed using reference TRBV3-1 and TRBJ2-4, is DTAVSQTPKYLVTQMGNDKSIKCEQNLGHDTMYWYKQDSKKFLKIMFSYNNKELIINETVPNRFSPKSPDKAHLNLHINSLELGDSAVYFCASSQDTDLRYFGAGTRLSVL.

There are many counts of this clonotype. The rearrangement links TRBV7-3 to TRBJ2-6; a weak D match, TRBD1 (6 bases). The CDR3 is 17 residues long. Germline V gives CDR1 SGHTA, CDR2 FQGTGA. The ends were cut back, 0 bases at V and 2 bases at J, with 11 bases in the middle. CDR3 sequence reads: CASSLTPAGAGANVLTF. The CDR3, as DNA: TGTGCCAGCAGCTTAACTCCCGCAGGGGCTGGGGCCAACGTCCTGACTTTC.

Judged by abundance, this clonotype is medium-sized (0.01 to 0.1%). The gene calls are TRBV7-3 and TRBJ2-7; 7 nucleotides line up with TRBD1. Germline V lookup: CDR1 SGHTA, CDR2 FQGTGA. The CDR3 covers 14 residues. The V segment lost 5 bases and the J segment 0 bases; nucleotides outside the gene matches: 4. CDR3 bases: TGTGCCAGCAGCCCGGGACAGTACTCCTACGAGCAGTACTTC. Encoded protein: CASSPGQYSYEQYF. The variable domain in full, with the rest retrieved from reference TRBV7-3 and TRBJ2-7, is GAGVSQTPSNKVTEKGKYVELRCDPISGHTALYWYRQSLGQGPEFLIYFQGTGAADDSGLPNDRFFAVRPEGSVSTLKIQRTERGDSAVYLCASSPGQYSYEQYFGPGTRLTVT.

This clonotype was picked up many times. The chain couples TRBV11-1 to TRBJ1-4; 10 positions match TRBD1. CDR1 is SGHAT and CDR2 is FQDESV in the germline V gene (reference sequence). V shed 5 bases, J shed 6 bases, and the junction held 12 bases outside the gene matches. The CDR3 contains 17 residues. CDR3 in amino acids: CASSPPRGQGEDEKLFF. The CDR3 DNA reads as TGTGCCAGCAGCCCCCCCCGCGGACAGGGGGAGGATGAAAAACTGTTTTTT.

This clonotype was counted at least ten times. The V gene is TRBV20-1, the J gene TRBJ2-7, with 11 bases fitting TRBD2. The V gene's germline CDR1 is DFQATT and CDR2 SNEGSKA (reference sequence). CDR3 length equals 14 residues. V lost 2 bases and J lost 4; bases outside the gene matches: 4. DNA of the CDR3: TGCAGTGCTAGATCTAGCGGGGGGTTATACGAGCAGTACTTC. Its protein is CSARSSGGLYEQYF.

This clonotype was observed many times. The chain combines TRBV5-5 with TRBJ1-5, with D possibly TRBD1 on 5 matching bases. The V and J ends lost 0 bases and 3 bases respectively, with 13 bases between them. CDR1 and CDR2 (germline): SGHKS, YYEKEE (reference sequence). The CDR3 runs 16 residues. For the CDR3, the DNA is TGTGCCAGCAGCTTGGAACCCAGGACAAACAATCAGCCCCAGCATTTT. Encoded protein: CASSLEPRTNNQPQHF. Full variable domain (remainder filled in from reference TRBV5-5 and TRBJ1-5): DAGVTQSPTHLIKTRGQQVTLRCSPISGHKSVSWYQQVLGQGPQFIFQYYEKEERGRGNFPDRFSARQFPNYSSELNVNALLLGDSALYLCASSLEPRTNNQPQHFGDGTRLSIL.

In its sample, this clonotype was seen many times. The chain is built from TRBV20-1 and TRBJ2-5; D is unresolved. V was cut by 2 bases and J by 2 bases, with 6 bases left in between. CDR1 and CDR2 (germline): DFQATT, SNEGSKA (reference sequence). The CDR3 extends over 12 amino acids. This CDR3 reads CSARSGQETQYF. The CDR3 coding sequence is TGCAGTGCTAGATCTGGGCAAGAGACCCAGTACTTC.

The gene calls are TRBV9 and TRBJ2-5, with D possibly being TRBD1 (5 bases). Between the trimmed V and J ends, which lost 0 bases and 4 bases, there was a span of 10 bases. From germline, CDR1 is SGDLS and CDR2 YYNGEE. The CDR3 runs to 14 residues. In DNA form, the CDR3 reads TGTGCCAGCAGCGTAGAGGTCCAGGGAGAGACCCAGTACTTC. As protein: CASSVEVQGETQYF.

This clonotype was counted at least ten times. The CDR3 here is CASNRQGASEKLFF. The CDR3 DNA reads as TGTGCCAGCAATCGACAGGGGGCGAGTGAAAAACTGTTTTTT. V gene TRBV12-3 or TRBV12-4 combines with J gene TRBJ1-4, with 10 positions matching TRBD1. V shed 7 bases and J 7 bases; nucleotides not matched to a gene: 6. The CDR3 runs 14 residues.

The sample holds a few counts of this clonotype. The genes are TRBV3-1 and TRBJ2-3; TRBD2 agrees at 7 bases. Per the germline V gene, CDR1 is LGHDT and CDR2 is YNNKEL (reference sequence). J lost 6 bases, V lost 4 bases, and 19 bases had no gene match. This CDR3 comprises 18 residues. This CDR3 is CASSPPLGAGESADTQYF. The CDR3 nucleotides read TGTGCCAGCAGCCCGCCCCTCGGTGCGGGGGAATCGGCGGATACGCAGTATTTT.

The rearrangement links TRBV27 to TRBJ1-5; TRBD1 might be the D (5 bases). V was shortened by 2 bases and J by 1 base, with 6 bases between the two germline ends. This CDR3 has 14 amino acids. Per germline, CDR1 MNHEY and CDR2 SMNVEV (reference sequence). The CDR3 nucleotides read TGTGCCAGCAGTTTAGGGACCAGCAATCAGCCCCAGCATTTT. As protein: CASSLGTSNQPQHF.

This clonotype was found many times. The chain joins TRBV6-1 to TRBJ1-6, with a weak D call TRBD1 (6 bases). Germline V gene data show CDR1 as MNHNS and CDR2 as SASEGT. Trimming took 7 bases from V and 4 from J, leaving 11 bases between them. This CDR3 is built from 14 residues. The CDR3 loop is CASTDRSYNSPLHF. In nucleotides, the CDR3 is TGTGCCAGCACGGACAGATCTTATAATTCACCCCTCCACTTT.